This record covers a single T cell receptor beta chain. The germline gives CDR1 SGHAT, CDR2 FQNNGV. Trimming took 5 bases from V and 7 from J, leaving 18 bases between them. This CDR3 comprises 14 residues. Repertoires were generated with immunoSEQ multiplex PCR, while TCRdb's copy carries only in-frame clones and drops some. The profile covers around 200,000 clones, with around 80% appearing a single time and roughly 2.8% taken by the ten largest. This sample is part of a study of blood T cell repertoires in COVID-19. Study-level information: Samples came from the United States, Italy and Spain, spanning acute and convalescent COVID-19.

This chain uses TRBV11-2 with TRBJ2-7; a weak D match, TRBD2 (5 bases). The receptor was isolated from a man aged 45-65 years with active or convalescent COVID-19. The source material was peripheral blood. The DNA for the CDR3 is TGTGCCAGCAGCCAAGCGACCCTTTCGGGGGAGCAGTACTTC. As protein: CASSQATLSGEQYF.